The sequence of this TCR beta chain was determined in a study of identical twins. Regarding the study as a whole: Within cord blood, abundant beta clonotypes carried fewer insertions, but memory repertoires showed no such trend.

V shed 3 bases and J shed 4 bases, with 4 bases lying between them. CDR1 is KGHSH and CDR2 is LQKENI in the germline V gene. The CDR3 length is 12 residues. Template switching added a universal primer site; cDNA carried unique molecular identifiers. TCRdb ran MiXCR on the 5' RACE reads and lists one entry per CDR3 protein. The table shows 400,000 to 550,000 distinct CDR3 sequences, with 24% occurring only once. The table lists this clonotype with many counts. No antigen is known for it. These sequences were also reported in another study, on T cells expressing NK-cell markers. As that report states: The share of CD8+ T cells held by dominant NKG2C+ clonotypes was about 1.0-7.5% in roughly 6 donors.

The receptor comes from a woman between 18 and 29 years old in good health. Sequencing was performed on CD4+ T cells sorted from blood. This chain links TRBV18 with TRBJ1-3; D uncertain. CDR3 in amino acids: CASSPEGNTIYF. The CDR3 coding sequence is TGTGCCAGCTCACCCGAAGGAAACACCATATATTTT.